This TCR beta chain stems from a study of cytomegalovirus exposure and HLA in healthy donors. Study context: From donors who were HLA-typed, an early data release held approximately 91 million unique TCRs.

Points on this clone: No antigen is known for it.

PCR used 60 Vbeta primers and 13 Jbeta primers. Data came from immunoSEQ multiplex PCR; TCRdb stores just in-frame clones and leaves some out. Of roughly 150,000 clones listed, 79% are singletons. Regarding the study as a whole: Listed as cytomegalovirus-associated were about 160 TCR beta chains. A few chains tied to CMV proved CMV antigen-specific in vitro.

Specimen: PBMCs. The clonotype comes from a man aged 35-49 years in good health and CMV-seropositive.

CDR3 region: CASSELAAYSNQPQHF. CDR3 in DNA: TGTGCCAGCAGTGAATTGGCGGCTTATAGCAATCAGCCCCAGCATTTT. V and J are TRBV6-1 and TRBJ1-5; D remains unclear. Trimming stripped 2 bases from V and 0 bases from J, with 11 bases between. CDR1 is MNHNS, CDR2 SASEGT, per germline. The CDR3 totals 16 residues.